The 10 T cell receptor beta chains presented below share a single source sample, sequenced in a study of blood T cell repertoires in COVID-19. Some clones are missing from TCRdb's copy, which holds only in-frame ones; the method was immunoSEQ multiplex PCR. This sample has around 250,000 clones, with around 86% found just once. Material for sequencing was peripheral blood. The receptor set was obtained from a woman in her 70s with active or convalescent COVID-19.

The CDR3, as DNA: TGCGCCAGCAGCTTGGCAACCGGGACAGGAAATTCACCCCTCCACTTT. It is translated as CASSLATGTGNSPLHF. The chain joins TRBV5-1 to TRBJ1-6, with TRBD1 matching 8 bases. CDR3 length: 16 residues. The germline V gene has CDR1 SGHRS and CDR2 YFSETQ. J gave up 7 bases and V 0 bases, and 6 bases lay outside the gene matches.

The CDR3 nucleotides are TGTGCCATCAGTGAACTCTCTATAGCGGGGGGGCCCACAGATACGCAGTATTTT. It is translated as CAISELSIAGGPTDTQYF. The chain is built from TRBV10-3 and TRBJ2-3; 11 bases match TRBD2. The J segment lost 2 bases and the V segment lost 3 bases, leaving 10 bases of the junction unmatched. The CDR3 consists of 18 residues. Germline values: CDR1 ENHRY, CDR2 SYGVKD.

The rearrangement uses TRBV3-1 (or the pseudogene TRBV3-2) and TRBJ2-5; 7 bases agree with TRBD1. V was pared by 4 bases and J by 1 base, with 9 bases of the junction left unmatched. There are 16 residues in the CDR3. The germline CDR1 and CDR2 sequences are LGHDT and YNNKEL (reference sequence). Here the CDR3 reads CASSPFSGQFQETQYF. In DNA form, the CDR3 reads TGTGCCAGCAGCCCTTTTTCGGGACAGTTCCAAGAGACCCAGTACTTC.

The chain combines TRBV9 with TRBJ1-3; 8 bases match TRBD1. CDR1 is SGDLS and CDR2 is YYNGEE in the germline V gene. J was trimmed by 0 bases and V by 0 bases; bases with no gene match: 8. The CDR3 totals 18 residues. CDR3 DNA: TGTGCCAGCAGCGTAGAGAGGACAGGGCGCTCCTCTGGAAACACCATATATTTT. Translation gives CASSVERTGRSSGNTIYF.

The chain joins TRBV15 to TRBJ1-5; D is ambiguous. The CDR3 sequence is 15 residues long. Trimming removed 5 bases at V and 9 bases at J, with 20 bases between. In germline, CDR1 is LNHNV, CDR2 YYDKDF (reference sequence). CDR3 in DNA: TGTGCCACCAGCCCCCGTAAGCTAACTGTTGGGCCCCAGCATTTT. Encoded protein: CATSPRKLTVGPQHF.

The chain employs TRBV19 and TRBJ2-5; a weak D match, TRBD1 (6 bases). Germline CDR1 reads LNHDA; CDR2 reads SQIVND (reference sequence). This CDR3 is 12 amino acids long. Trimming left V 6 bases short and J 3 bases short, with 8 bases between. Here the CDR3 DNA reads TGTGCCAGTAGCGGACAGAAAGAGACCCAGTACTTC. Protein product: CASSGQKETQYF.

The chain uses TRBV6-1 and TRBJ1-4; a weak D match, TRBD1 (5 bases). V was clipped by 7 bases and J by 13 bases, with 13 bases between them. The germline V gene has CDR1 MNHNS and CDR2 SASEGT. The CDR3 is made up of 11 amino acids. This CDR3 is CASNRGLGLFF. The CDR3 DNA is TGTGCCAGCAATAGGGGACTTGGACTGTTTTTT.

This sequence joins TRBV7-2 and TRBJ1-2; TRBD1 agrees at 8 bases. Germline trimming cut 7 bases from V and 5 bases from J; bases unmatched to any gene: 18. Germline lookup yields CDR1 SGHTA and CDR2 FQGNSA. The length of the CDR3 is 17 residues. The CDR3 loop reads CASTLGTGLKRGYGYTF. CDR3 bases: TGTGCCAGCACCCTGGGGACAGGCCTCAAACGGGGATATGGCTACACCTTC.

This chain connects TRBV4-3 to TRBJ2-1; TRBD2 matches 7 bases. The germline V gene encodes CDR1 LGHNA and CDR2 YSLEER. The V gene end was trimmed by 4 bases and the J gene end by 6 bases; junction bases not matched to a gene: 9. This CDR3 is 15 amino acids long. The CDR3 region is CASSRGLERVNEQFF. In DNA form, the CDR3 reads TGCGCCAGCAGCCGAGGACTAGAGAGGGTCAATGAGCAGTTCTTC.

This clone has just one count. This rearrangement joins TRBV20-1 to TRBJ2-1, with no clear D. Deletions cut 6 bases from V and 4 bases from J, with 7 bases between. From germline, CDR1 is DFQATT and CDR2 SNEGSKA (reference sequence). This CDR3 contains 11 residues. Written as DNA, the CDR3 is TGCAGTGCACACGAATACAATGAGCAGTTCTTC. Protein sequence: CSAHEYNEQFF.